Listed below are T cell receptor beta chains from one sample, sequenced in a study of early stage breast cancer tumors. Generated by immunoSEQ multiplex PCR, the TCRdb table keeps only in-frame clones and is missing some. The data contain tens of thousands of clones, 75% to 95% of them singletons. Material for sequencing was blood. Receptors were obtained from a person aged 70 to 80 with breast cancer. The CDR3 runs from the conserved cysteine through the conserved F or W. The D gene is left open where the match is weak. Size is stated for part of the rows, as once, few or many counts, or as a class when the clone is expanded.

TRBJ1-4	TRBV7-2	TRBD1	once	TGTGCCAGCAGCTTTGGCAGGGGGGATGAAAAACTGTTTTTT	CASSFGRGDEKLFF
TRBJ2-7	TRBV25-1	TRBD1	once	TGTGCCAGCAGTGACGGACAGGGGTACGAGCAGTACTTC	CASSDGQGYEQYF
TRBJ1-2	TRBV7-2	TRBD1	-	TGTGCCAGCAGCCAGGACAGGGTCTTCAACTATGGCTACACCTTC	CASSQDRVFNYGYTF
TRBJ1-2	TRBV6-1	-	-	TGTGCCAGCAGTCCCTCTGGCAGGGCTGAAGGCTACACCTTC	CASSPSGRAEGYTF
TRBJ2-2	TRBV19	TRBD1	-	TGTGCCAGTACCCTAACGACAGGGGTTGCCGGGGAGCTGTTTTTT	CASTLTTGVAGELFF
TRBJ2-3	TRBV6-1	TRBD2	-	TGTGCCAGCAGTGTGGGACTAGCGGGAGTCGGAGATACGCAGTATTTT	CASSVGLAGVGDTQYF
TRBJ1-1	TRBV5-4	-	once	TGTGCCAGCAGCTTGAACAGGAACACTGAAGCTTTCTTT	CASSLNRNTEAFF
TRBJ2-3	TRBV7-9	-	once	TGTGCCAGCACGCAAAATGGGGGGACAGATACGCAGTATTTT	CASTQNGGTDTQYF
TRBJ1-2	TRBV29-1	TRBD1	-	TGCAGCGTGGAAACCGGGACAGGGGGGTATGCGACAAGCTACACCTTC	CSVETGTGGYATSYTF
TRBJ1-6	TRBV5-4	-	once	TGTGCCAGCAGCTTGGGGACTCCCACGGGTTCACCCCTCCACTTT	CASSLGTPTGSPLHF
TRBJ1-2	TRBV25-1	-	once	TGTGCCAGCAGTCCCAATTCAGGGGCTGGCGGCTACACCTTC	CASSPNSGAGGYTF
TRBJ2-2	TRBV9	-	-	TGTGCCAGCAGCGTAGCAGGGCCCGGGGAGCTGTTTTTT	CASSVAGPGELFF
TRBJ2-6	TRBV14	-	-	TGTGCCAGCAGCCAACCTTCTGGGGCCAACGTCCTGACTTTC	CASSQPSGANVLTF
TRBJ2-1	TRBV7-2	-	-	TGTGCCAGCAGCCGACCGCAGGGCGACAATGAGCAGTTCTTC	CASSRPQGDNEQFF
TRBJ2-7	TRBV28	-	-	TGTGCCAGCAGTACGCAGGGGTTCGAGCAGTACTTC	CASSTQGFEQYF
TRBJ1-1	TRBV5-1	-	-	TGCGCCAGCAGCCCCCAGCACAGGGAGACTGAAGCTTTCTTT	CASSPQHRETEAFF
TRBJ2-4	TRBV7-3	-	-	TGTGCCAGCAGCCCGGACAGTGGAGCCAAAAACATTCAGTACTTC	CASSPDSGAKNIQYF
TRBJ1-6	TRBV5-1	-	-	TGCGCCAGCAGCTTGGACAGGGATAATTCACCCCTCCACTTT	CASSLDRDNSPLHF
TRBJ2-2	TRBV4-1	-	-	TGCGCCAGCAGCCTCCGCCTTCCGAATGATAGAAACACCGGGGAGCTGTTTTTT	CASSLRLPNDRNTGELFF
TRBJ1-6	TRBV30	-	once	TGTGCCTGGAGTGTAGCCCGGAGCTCCTATAATTCACCCCTCCACTTT	CAWSVARSSYNSPLHF
TRBJ2-2	TRBV13	-	-	TGTGCCAGCAGAGTCTATTGGCAGGGCAGCACCGGGGAGCTGTTTTTT	CASRVYWQGSTGELFF
TRBJ2-1	TRBV11-3	TRBD2	-	TGTGCCAGCAGCTACTCTAGCGGGAGCTCCTACAATGAGCAGTTCTTC	CASSYSSGSSYNEQFF